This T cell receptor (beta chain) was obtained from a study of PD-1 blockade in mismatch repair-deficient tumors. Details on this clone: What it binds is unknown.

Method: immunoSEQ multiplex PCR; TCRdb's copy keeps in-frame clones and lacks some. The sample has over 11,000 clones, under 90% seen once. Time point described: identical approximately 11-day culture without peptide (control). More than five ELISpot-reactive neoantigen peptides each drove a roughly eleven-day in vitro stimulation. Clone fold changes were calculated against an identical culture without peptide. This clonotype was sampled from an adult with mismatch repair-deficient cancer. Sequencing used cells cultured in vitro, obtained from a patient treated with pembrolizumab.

CDR3 in amino acids: CASSLLVGYRGYNEQFF. In nucleotides, the CDR3 is TGTGCCAGCAGTTTATTGGTCGGATACAGGGGGTACAATGAGCAGTTCTTC. The chain recombines TRBV28 with TRBJ2-1, with 8 positions matching TRBD1. This CDR3 spans 17 amino acids. The V gene's germline CDR1 is MDHEN and CDR2 SYDVKM. Trimming cost V 1 base and J 4 bases; bases outside gene matches: 9. The full variable domain, rest sourced from reference TRBV28 and TRBJ2-1, is DVKVTQSSRYLVKRTGEKVFLECVQDMDHENMFWYRQDPGLGLRLIYFSYDVKMKEKGDIPEGYSVSREKKERFSLILESASTNQTSMYLCASSLLVGYRGYNEQFFGPGTRLTVL.